The 21 T cell receptor beta chains given below trace back to one sample, sequenced in a study of T cells in Graves' hyperthyroidism and ophthalmopathy (dated by TCRdb to 2018 to 2020). Library prep was done by multiplex PCR. These reads were obtained on an Illumina HiSeq 2000. The TCR beta CDR3 regions were amplified from the RNA transcripts. For the first round of RT-PCR on the TCR CDR3, the HTBI primer set was used together with the Qiagen OneStep RT-PCR kit. The public reads were quality trimmed at Q25 with fastp and then assembled into clones with MiXCR by TCRdb, keeping productive beta chains. Rows with a matching CDR3 protein are joined into one entry that keeps the most common DNA and genes. The sample table shows hundreds of thousands of distinct CDR3 sequences, and just over 35% are seen once. In total, the top ten clones hold 31% of the sample. The sequenced sample consisted of blood. Receptors originate from a woman in her thirties or forties with Graves' hyperthyroidism.

The chain links TRBV6-6 to TRBJ2-2; TRBD1 is a possible D gene (5 bases). The CDR3 extends over 15 amino acids. With 2 bases removed from V and 1 base from J, the gap between germline ends came to 8 bases. Germline V gives CDR1 MNHNY, CDR2 SVGAGI (reference sequence). This CDR3 is CASSYVDKNTGELFF. Written as DNA, the CDR3 is TGTGCCAGCAGTTACGTGGACAAGAACACCGGGGAGCTGTTTTTT.

Note on this clonotype: One end of the junction does not line up with germline, which may come from a read error. The rearrangement joins TRBV6-1 to TRBJ2-2, with D maybe TRBD2 (5 bases). Germline V gives CDR1 MNHNS, CDR2 SASEGT. The CDR3 totals 14 residues. The CDR3 is CASSETRNTGELVF. In DNA form, the CDR3 reads TGTGCCAGCAGTGAAACAAGGAACACCGGGGAGCTGGTTTTT.

The chain combines TRBV6-2 or TRBV6-3 with TRBJ1-1; perhaps TRBD1 as D (5 bases). The V end lost 8 bases, the J end lost 0 bases, and 13 bases lay between the germline ends. The CDR3 length is 14 residues. CDR1 is MNHEY and CDR2 is SVGEGT in the germline V gene. CDR3 in amino acids: CASLPGTLNTEAFF. The CDR3 DNA reads TGTGCCAGCCTTCCCGGGACGCTGAACACTGAAGCTTTCTTT.

V gene TRBV7-9 combines with J gene TRBJ1-3; 7 bases align to TRBD1. The germline CDR1 and CDR2 sequences are SEHNR and FQNEAQ (reference sequence). With V trimmed by 2 bases and J by 1 base, 8 bases remained unmatched. The CDR3 runs to 17 residues. CDR3: CASSLSGQATSGNTIYF. The CDR3 DNA reads TGTGCCAGCAGCTTATCTGGACAGGCGACATCTGGAAACACCATATATTTT.

This clonotype was seen at least ten times. The rearrangement links TRBV2 to TRBJ1-3, with D perhaps TRBD1 (5 bases). The CDR3 extends over 17 amino acids. Germline-derived CDR1 and CDR2 are SNHLY and FYNNEI. V dropped 2 bases and J dropped 0 bases, with 14 bases sitting between them. The CDR3 loop is CASSELGPLSSGNTIYF. As DNA, the CDR3 is TGTGCCAGCAGTGAATTGGGGCCGCTGAGCTCTGGAAACACCATATATTTT.

This chain links TRBV25-1 with TRBJ1-2; no clear D gene. The CDR3 runs to 16 residues. Germline-derived CDR1 and CDR2 are MGHDK and SYGVNS. With 5 bases removed from V and 2 bases from J, the gap between germline ends came to 18 bases. This chain's CDR3 is CASSLMSSGSNYGYTF. The CDR3 DNA reads as TGTGCCAGCAGTTTAATGTCTTCCGGCAGCAACTATGGCTACACCTTC.

This clonotype was seen just once. The chain employs TRBV7-2 and TRBJ2-3, with 9 bases aligning to TRBD2. Trimming cost V 3 bases and J 6 bases; bases outside gene matches: 10. Germline V gives CDR1 SGHTA, CDR2 FQGNSA. CDR3 size: 16 residues. CDR3 nucleotides: TGTGCCAGCAGCTTTAGGACACTAGCGGGCAGGGATACGCAGTATTTT. It specifies CASSFRTLAGRDTQYF.

The chain links TRBV6-6 to TRBJ2-2; D remains unclear. V lost 1 base, J lost 0 bases, and 6 bases lay in between. The CDR3 is 15 residues long. Germline values: CDR1 MNHNY, CDR2 SVGAGI (reference sequence). The CDR3, as DNA: TGTGCCAGCAGTTACTTCCAGCCGAACACCGGGGAGCTGTTTTTT. Translation gives CASSYFQPNTGELFF.

Worth noting for this clonotype: One junction end disagrees with the germline gene, perhaps due to a read error. The genes are TRBV7-9 and TRBJ1-3; a possible D gene is TRBD1 (5 bases). The CDR3 extends over 17 amino acids. Germline V CDR1 and CDR2: SEHNR, FQNEAQ (reference sequence). The chain's CDR3 is CASSQSQGTGYGNTIYF. As DNA, the CDR3 is TGCGCCAGCAGCCAGAGTCAGGGAACGGGCTATGGAAACACCATATATTTT.

This clonotype has ten or more counts. This chain uses TRBV29-1 with TRBJ1-1, with TRBD1 matching 9 bases. CDR1 and CDR2 (germline): SQVTM, ANQGSEA. Trimming removed 6 bases from V and 4 bases from J; junction bases left unmatched: 9. This CDR3 contains 14 residues. CDR3 in DNA: TGCAGCGTGGACTTCGGGACAGGGAGCACTGAAGCTTTCTTT. Residues: CSVDFGTGSTEAFF.

This clonotype was seen ten or more times. The CDR3 bases are TGTGCCCTACGACAGGACCGCTCAGGGGGCTACACCTTC. Amino acids: CALRQDRSGGYTF. The gene calls are TRBV10-3 and TRBJ1-2; D perhaps matches TRBD1 (6 bases). V shed 11 bases and J shed 8 bases, with 21 bases lying between them. This CDR3 spans 13 amino acids. Germline CDR1 and CDR2: ENHRY and SYGVKD.

This clonotype was seen only a few times. J is TRBJ2-7 and V is TRBV5-4; 7 bases fit TRBD2. The CDR3 length is 16 residues. J was trimmed by 2 bases and V by 0 bases; bases with no gene match: 8. Germline V gives CDR1 SGHNT, CDR2 YYREEE (reference sequence). CDR3 coding DNA: TGTGCCAGCAGCTTGGGCGTGAGCGGGGCTACCTACGAGCAGTACTTC. It translates to CASSLGVSGATYEQYF.

This clonotype was counted ten times or more. The chain has TRBV7-9 and TRBJ2-7; 8 bases are shared with TRBD2. The CDR3 runs to 14 residues. Trimming took 3 bases from V and 4 from J; bases not matched to a gene: 5. The germline CDR1 and CDR2 sequences are SEHNR and FQNEAQ (reference sequence). In DNA form, the CDR3 reads TGTGCCAGCAGCTTGAGGCTAGCGGGTTACGAGCAGTACTTC. It specifies CASSLRLAGYEQYF.

This clonotype showed up many times. V and J are TRBV29-1 and TRBJ1-2; no definite D call. This CDR3 is 12 amino acids long. CDR1 SQVTM and CDR2 ANQGSEA come from the germline V gene. The germline V and J ends were trimmed by 6 bases and 4 bases, with 12 bases remaining between them. This CDR3 reads CSVWQKSYGYTF. CDR3 nucleotides: TGCAGCGTCTGGCAGAAAAGCTATGGCTACACCTTC.

This clonotype was counted only a few times. This chain connects TRBV4-3 to TRBJ2-5; D might be TRBD1 (6 bases). Trimming left V 4 bases short and J 1 base short, with 13 bases between. CDR1 LGHNA and CDR2 YSLEER come from the germline V gene. The CDR3 is 15 amino acids. The CDR3 loop reads CASSLIQGSQETQYF. DNA for the CDR3: TGCGCCAGCAGCCTAATACAGGGTAGCCAAGAGACCCAGTACTTC.

The table lists this clonotype with many counts. V gene TRBV7-6 combines with J gene TRBJ2-7; TRBD1 matches 9 bases. Germline assignment: CDR1 SGHVS and CDR2 FNYEAQ. With V trimmed by 5 bases and J by 0 bases, 8 bases remained unmatched. The CDR3 extends over 16 amino acids. CDR3 region: CASSRGQGLSSYEQYF. CDR3 nucleotide sequence: TGTGCCAGCAGCCGGGGACAGGGCTTGAGCTCCTACGAGCAGTACTTC.

This clonotype was counted between two and nine times. The chain uses TRBV27 and TRBJ1-5; no reliable D call. V was trimmed by 3 bases and J by 4 bases, leaving 13 bases between them. This CDR3 is 15 amino acids long. CDR1 and CDR2 from the germline V gene are MNHEY and SMNVEV (reference sequence). In DNA, the CDR3 is TGTGCCAGCAGTTTTAGGAATCCCGGTAATCAGCCCCAGCATTTT. This sequence encodes CASSFRNPGNQPQHF.

The chain combines TRBV20-1 with TRBJ1-6, with 9 nucleotides matching TRBD1. Germline V lookup: CDR1 DFQATT, CDR2 SNEGSKA (reference sequence). J gave up 7 bases and V 5 bases, and 6 bases lay outside the gene matches. This CDR3 has 14 amino acids. CDR3 DNA: TGCAGTGCTGGAACCGGGACAGGGAATTCACCCCTCCACTTT. It encodes CSAGTGTGNSPLHF.

The rearrangement links TRBV24-1 to TRBJ2-2; D call uncertain. The germline V and J ends were trimmed by 12 bases and 8 bases, with 9 bases remaining between them. The CDR3 sequence is 10 residues long. Germline values: CDR1 KGHDR, CDR2 SFDVKD. CDR3 protein: CAPFGGELFF. The CDR3 coding sequence is TGTGCCCCCTTCGGTGGGGAGCTGTTTTTT.

This chain uses TRBV4-2 with TRBJ1-4; 10 bases line up with TRBD1. V was clipped by 5 bases and J by 1 base; unmatched bases: 4. The CDR3 has 16 residues. Germline CDR1 LGHNA, CDR2 YNFKEQ. The CDR3 sequence: CASSAGTGETNEKLFF. DNA of the CDR3: TGTGCCAGCAGCGCCGGGACAGGGGAAACTAATGAAAAACTGTTTTTT.

This chain links TRBV6-5 with TRBJ2-7; tentative D call: TRBD2 (6 bases). V dropped 1 base and J dropped 6 bases, with 16 bases sitting between them. CDR1 is MNHEY and CDR2 is SVGAGI in the germline V gene. There are 15 residues in the CDR3. CDR3: CASSYYRGFGGEQYF. DNA for the CDR3: TGTGCCAGCAGTTACTACCGTGGTTTCGGGGGCGAGCAGTACTTC.